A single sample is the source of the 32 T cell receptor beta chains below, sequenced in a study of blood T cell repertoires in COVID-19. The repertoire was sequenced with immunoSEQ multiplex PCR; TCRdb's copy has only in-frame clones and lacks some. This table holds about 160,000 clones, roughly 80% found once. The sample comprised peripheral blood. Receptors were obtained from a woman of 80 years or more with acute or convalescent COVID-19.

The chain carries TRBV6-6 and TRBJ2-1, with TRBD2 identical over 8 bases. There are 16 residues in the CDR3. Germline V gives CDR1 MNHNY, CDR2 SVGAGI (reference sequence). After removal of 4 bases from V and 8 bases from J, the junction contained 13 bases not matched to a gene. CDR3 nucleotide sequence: TGTGCCAGCAGTTCTCCGGGACTAGGCCGTCTGGATGAGCAGTTCTTC. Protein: CASSSPGLGRLDEQFF.

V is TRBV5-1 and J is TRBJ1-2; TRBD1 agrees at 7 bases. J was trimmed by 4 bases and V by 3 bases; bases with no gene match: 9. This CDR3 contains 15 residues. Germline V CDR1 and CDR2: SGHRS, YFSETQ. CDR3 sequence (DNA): TGCGCCAGCAGCTACGGGACAGCGGACCTCTATGGCTACACCTTC. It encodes CASSYGTADLYGYTF.

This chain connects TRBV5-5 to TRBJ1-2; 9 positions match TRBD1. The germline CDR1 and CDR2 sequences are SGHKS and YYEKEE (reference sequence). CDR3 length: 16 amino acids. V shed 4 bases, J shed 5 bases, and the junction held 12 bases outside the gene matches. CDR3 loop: CASSPTGGRSGYGYTF. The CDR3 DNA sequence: TGTGCCAGCAGCCCGACAGGGGGACGCAGTGGGTATGGCTACACCTTC.

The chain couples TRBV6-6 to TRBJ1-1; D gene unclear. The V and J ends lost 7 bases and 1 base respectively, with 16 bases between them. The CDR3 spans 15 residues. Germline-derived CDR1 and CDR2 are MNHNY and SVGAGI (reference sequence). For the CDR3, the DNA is TGTGCCAGCACCCTAACGTCTCGGGGGAACACTGAAGCTTTCTTT. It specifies CASTLTSRGNTEAFF.

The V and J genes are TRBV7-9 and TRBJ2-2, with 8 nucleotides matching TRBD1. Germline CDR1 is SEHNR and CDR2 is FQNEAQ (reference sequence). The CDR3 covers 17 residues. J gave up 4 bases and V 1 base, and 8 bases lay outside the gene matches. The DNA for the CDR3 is TGTGCCAGCAGCTTAGAACAGGGGGTCGTCTTCACCGGGGAGCTGTTTTTT. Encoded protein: CASSLEQGVVFTGELFF. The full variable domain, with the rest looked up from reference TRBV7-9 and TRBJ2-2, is DTGVSQNPRHKITKRGQNVTFRCDPISEHNRLYWYRQTLGQGPEFLTYFQNEAQLEKSRLLSDRFSAERPKGSFSTLEIQRTEQGDSAMYLCASSLEQGVVFTGELFFGEGSRLTVL.

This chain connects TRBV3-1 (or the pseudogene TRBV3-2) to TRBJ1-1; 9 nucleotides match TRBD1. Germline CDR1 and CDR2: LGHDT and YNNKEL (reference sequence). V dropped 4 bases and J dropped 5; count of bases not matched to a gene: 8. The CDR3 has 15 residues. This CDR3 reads CASSRDRGLRTEAFF. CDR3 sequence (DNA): TGTGCCAGCAGCCGAGACAGGGGGTTGAGGACTGAAGCTTTCTTT.

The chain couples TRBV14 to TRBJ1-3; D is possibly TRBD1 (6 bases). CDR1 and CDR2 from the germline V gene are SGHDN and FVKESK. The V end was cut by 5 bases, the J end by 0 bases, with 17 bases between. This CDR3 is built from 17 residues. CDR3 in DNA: TGTGCCAGCAGCGGGTTCTCGGGGACAAACTCTGGAAACACCATATATTTT. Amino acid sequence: CASSGFSGTNSGNTIYF.

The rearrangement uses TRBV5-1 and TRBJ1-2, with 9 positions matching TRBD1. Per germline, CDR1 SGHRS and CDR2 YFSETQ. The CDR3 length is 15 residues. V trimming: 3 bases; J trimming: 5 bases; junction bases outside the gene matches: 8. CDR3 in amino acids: CASSSMPGTGYGYTF. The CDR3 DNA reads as TGCGCCAGCAGCTCAATGCCCGGGACAGGGTATGGCTACACCTTC.

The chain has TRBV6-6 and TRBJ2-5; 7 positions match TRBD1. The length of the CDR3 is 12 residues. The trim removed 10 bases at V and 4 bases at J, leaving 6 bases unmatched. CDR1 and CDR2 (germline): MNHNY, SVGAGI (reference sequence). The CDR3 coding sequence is TGTGCCACGGCGTCAGGGGGAGAGACCCAGTACTTC. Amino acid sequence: CATASGGETQYF.

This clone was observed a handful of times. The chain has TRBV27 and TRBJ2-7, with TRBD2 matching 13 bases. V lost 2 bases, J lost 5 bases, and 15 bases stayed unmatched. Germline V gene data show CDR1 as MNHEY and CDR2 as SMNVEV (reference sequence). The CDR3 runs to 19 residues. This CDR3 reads CASSLRNNGLAGEGDEQYF. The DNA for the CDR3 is TGTGCCAGCAGTTTAAGGAACAATGGACTAGCGGGAGAAGGCGACGAGCAGTACTTC.

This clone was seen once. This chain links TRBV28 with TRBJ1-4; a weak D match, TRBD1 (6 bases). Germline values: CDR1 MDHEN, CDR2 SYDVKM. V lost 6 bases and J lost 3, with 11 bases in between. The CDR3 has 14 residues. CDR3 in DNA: TGTGCCAGCAGAATAGACAGGTCTAATGAAAAACTGTTTTTT. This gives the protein CASRIDRSNEKLFF.

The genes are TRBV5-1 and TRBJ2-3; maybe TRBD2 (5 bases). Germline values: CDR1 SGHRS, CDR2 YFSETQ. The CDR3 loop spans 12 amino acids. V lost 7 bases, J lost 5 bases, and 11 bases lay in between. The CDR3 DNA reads TGCGCCAGCGGGTCAGGAGGAGATACGCAGTATTTT. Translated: CASGSGGDTQYF.

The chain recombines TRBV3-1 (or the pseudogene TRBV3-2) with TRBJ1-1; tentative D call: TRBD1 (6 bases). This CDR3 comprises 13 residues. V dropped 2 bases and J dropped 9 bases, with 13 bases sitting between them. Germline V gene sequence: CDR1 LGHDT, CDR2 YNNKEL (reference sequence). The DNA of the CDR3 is TGTGCCAGCAGCCAAAGGGGGGGGGTAAAAGCTTTCTTT. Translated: CASSQRGGVKAFF.

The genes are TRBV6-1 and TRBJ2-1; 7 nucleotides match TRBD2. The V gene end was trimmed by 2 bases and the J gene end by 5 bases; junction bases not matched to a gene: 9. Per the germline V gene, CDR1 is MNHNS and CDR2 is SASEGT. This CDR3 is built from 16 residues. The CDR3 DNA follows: TGTGCCAGCAGTGAACAATCCGGGACTACTAACAATGAGCAGTTCTTC. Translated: CASSEQSGTTNNEQFF.

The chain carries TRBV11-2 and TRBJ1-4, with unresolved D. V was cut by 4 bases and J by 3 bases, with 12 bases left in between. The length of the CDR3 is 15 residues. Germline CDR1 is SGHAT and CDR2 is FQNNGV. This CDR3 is CASSSGSVANEKLFF. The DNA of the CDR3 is TGTGCCAGCAGCTCCGGGTCTGTGGCTAATGAAAAACTGTTTTTT.

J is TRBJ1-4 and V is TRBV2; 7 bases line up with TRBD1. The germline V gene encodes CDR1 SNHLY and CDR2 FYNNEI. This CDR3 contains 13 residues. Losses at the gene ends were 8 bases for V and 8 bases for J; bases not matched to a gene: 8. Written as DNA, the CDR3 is TGTGCCAGCGACAGGGCTCTTGGGGAAAAACTGTTTTTT. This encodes CASDRALGEKLFF.

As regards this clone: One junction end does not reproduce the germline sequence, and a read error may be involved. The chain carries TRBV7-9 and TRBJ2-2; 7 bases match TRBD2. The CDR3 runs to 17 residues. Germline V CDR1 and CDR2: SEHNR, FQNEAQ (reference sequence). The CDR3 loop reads CASSLAAGSANTGELFF. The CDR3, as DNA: TGTGCCAGCAGCCTAGCGGCGGGATCTGCGAACACCGGGGAGCTGTTTTTT.

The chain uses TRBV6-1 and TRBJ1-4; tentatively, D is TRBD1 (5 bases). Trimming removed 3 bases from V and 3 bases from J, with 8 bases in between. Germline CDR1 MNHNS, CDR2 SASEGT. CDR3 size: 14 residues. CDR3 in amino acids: CASSDGGANEKLFF. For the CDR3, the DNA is TGTGCCAGCAGTGACGGGGGAGCTAATGAAAAACTGTTTTTT.

DNA of the CDR3: TGTGCCACCGGGGACTCTAATCAGCCCCAGCATTTT. It specifies CATGDSNQPQHF. This sequence joins TRBV2 and TRBJ1-5; D might be TRBD1 (5 bases). Trimming took off 10 bases at V and 4 bases at J, with 11 bases between the two ends. The CDR3 totals 12 residues. Germline-derived CDR1 and CDR2 are SNHLY and FYNNEI.

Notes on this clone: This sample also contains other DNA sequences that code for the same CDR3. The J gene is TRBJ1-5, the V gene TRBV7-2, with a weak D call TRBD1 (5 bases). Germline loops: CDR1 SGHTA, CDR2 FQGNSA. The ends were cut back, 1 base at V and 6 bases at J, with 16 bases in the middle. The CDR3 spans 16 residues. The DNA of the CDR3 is TGTGCCAGCAGCTTAGGGGGACTGAGAGAAGGTCAGCCCCAGCATTTT. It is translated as CASSLGGLREGQPQHF.

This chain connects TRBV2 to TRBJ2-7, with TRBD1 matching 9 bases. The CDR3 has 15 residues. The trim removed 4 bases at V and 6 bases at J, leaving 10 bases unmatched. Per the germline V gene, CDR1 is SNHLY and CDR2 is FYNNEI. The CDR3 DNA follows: TGTGCCAGCAGTGGGGACAGGGTTATGAACTCCGAGCAGTACTTC. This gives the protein CASSGDRVMNSEQYF.

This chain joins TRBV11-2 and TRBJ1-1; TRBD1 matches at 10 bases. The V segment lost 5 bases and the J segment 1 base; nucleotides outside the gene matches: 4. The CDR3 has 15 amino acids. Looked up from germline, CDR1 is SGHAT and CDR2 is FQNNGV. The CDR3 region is CASSTRTGGNTEAFF. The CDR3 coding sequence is TGTGCCAGCAGCACCCGGACAGGGGGGAACACTGAAGCTTTCTTT.

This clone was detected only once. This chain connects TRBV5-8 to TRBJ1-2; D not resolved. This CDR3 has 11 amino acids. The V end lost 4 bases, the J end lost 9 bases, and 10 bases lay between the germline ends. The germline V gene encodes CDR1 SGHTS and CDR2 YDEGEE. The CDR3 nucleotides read TGTGCCAGCAGCCTTCGACAACGCTACACCTTC. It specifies CASSLRQRYTF. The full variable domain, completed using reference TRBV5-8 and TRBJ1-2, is EAGVTQSPTHLIKTRGQQATLRCSPISGHTSVYWYQQALGLGLQFLLWYDEGEERNRGNFPPRFSGRQFPNYSSELNVNALELEDSALYLCASSLRQRYTFGSGTRLTVV.

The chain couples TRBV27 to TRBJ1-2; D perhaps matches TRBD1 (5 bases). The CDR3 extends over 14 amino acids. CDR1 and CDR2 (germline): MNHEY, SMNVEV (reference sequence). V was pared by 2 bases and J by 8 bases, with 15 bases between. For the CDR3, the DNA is TGTGCCAGCAGTTTACGGGTGGGGCTTTGGGGCTACACCTTC. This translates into CASSLRVGLWGYTF.

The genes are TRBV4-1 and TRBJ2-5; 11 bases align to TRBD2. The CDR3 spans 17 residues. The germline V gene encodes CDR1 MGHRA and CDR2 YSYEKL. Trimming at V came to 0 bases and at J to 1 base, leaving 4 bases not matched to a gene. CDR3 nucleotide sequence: TGCGCCAGCAGCCAAGAAGAAGGACTAGCGGGCCAAGAGACCCAGTACTTC. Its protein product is CASSQEEGLAGQETQYF.

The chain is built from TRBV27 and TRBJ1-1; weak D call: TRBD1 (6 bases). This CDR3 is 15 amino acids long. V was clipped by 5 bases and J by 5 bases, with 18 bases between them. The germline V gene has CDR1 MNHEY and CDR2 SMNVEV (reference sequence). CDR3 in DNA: TGTGCCAGCAGTCGGGGGGCCCCCGGGAGTACTGAAGCTTTCTTT. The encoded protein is CASSRGAPGSTEAFF.

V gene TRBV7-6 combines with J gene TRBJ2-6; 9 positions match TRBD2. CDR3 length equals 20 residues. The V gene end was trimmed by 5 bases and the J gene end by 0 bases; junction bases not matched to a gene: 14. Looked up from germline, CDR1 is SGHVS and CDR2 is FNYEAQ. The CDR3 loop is CASSVSLRGLAYSGANVLTF. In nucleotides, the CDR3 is TGTGCCAGCAGCGTCAGCCTGAGGGGACTAGCCTACTCTGGGGCCAACGTCCTGACTTTC.

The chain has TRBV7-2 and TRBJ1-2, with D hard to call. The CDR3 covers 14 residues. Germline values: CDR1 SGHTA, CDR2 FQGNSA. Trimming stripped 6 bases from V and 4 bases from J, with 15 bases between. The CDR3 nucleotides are TGTGCCAGCAGGCCTCGAATTGGCTTCTATGGCTACACCTTC. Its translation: CASRPRIGFYGYTF. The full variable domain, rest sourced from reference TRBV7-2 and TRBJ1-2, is GAGVSQSPSNKVTEKGKDVELRCDPISGHTALYWYRQSLGQGLEFLIYFQGNSAPDKSGLPSDRFSAERTGGSVSTLTIQRTQQEDSAVYLCASRPRIGFYGYTFGSGTRLTVV.

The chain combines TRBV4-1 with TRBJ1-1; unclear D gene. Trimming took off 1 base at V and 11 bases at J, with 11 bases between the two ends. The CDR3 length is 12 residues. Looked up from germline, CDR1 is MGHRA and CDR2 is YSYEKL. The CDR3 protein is CASSQGADSAFF. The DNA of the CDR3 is TGCGCCAGCAGCCAAGGGGCCGATTCGGCTTTCTTT.

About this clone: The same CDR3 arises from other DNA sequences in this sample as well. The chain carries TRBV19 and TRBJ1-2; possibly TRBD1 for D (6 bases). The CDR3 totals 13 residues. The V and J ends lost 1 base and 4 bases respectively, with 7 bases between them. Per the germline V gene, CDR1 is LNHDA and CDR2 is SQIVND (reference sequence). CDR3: CASSIGTAYGYTF. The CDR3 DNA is TGTGCCAGTAGTATAGGGACAGCCTATGGCTACACCTTC.

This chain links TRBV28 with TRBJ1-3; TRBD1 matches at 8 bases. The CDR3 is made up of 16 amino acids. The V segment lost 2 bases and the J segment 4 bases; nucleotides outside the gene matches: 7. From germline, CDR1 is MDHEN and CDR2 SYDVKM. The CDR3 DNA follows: TGTGCCAGCAGTTTACTGAGACAGGGGCGCGGAAACACCATATATTTT. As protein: CASSLLRQGRGNTIYF.

The CDR3 here is CASSSDRAGNSPLHF. CDR3 coding DNA: TGTGCCAGCAGCTCGGACAGGGCCGGTAACTCACCCCTCCACTTT. The chain employs TRBV11-2 and TRBJ1-6, with 8 positions matching TRBD1. Germline trimming cut 4 bases from V and 10 bases from J; bases unmatched to any gene: 9. The CDR3 has 15 residues. From germline, CDR1 is SGHAT and CDR2 FQNNGV. Full variable domain (rest looked up from reference TRBV11-2 and TRBJ1-6): EAGVAQSPRYKIIEKRQSVAFWCNPISGHATLYWYQQILGQGPKLLIQFQNNGVVDDSQLPKDRFSAERLKGVDSTLKIQPAKLEDSAVYLCASSSDRAGNSPLHFGNGTRLTVT.